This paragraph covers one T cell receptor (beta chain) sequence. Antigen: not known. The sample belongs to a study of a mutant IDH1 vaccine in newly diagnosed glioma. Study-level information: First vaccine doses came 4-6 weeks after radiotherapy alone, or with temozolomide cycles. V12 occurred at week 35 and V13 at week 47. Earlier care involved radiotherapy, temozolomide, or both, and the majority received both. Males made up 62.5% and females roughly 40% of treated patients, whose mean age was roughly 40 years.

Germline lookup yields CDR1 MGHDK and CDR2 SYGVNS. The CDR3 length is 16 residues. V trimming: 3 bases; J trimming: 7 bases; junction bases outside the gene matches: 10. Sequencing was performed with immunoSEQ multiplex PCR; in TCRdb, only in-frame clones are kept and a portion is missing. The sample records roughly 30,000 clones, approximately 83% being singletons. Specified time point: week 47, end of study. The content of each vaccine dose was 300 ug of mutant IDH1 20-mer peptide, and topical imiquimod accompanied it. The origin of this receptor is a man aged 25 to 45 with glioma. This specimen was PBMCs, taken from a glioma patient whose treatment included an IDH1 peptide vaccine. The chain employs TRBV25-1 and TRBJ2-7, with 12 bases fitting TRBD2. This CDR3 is CASSEPPSGRAREQYF. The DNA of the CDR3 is TGTGCCAGCAGTGAGCCCCCTAGCGGGAGGGCCAGGGAGCAGTACTTC.